This is a list of T cell receptor beta chains from one sample in a study of CD8+CD57+ T cells in acquired aplastic anemia. TCRdb itself ran the reads through MiXCR, one entry per CDR3 protein. Found here are about 270,000 distinct CDR3 sequences, 45% to 65% of them singletons; the top ten hold less than 10%. Material for sequencing was sorted CD4+, CD8+, or CD8+CD57+ T cells (not recorded which) from PBMCs. The receptors shown here come from a human donor with severe aplastic anemia or a healthy control (not recorded which). CDR3s include the opening cysteine and the closing phenylalanine or tryptophan. Each record gives: V gene, J gene, D gene, clone size, CDR3 protein, CDR3 DNA. D genes are given only for firm matches. A row's size may be missing; if present it is once, few, many or a size class.

v_gene: TRBV2
j_gene: TRBJ1-1
d_gene: -
abundance: many
CDR3aa: CASRKERMNTEAFF
CDR3nt: TGTGCCAGCAGAAAAGAGCGAATGAACACTGAAGCTTTCTTT

v_gene: TRBV29-1
j_gene: TRBJ1-1
d_gene: -
abundance: -
CDR3aa: CSVPSRGATEAFF
CDR3nt: TGCAGCGTTCCGTCAAGGGGTGCCACTGAAGCTTTCTTT

v_gene: TRBV29-1
j_gene: TRBJ1-2
d_gene: -
abundance: -
CDR3aa: CSAEGPGDYGYTF
CDR3nt: TGCAGCGCCGAGGGTCCTGGTGACTATGGCTACACCTTC

v_gene: TRBV19
j_gene: TRBJ2-7
d_gene: -
abundance: once
CDR3aa: CLGISSYEQYF
CDR3nt: TGCCTGGGCATTAGCTCCTACGAGCAGTACTTC

v_gene: TRBV2
j_gene: TRBJ1-6
d_gene: -
abundance: -
CDR3aa: CASSERDLHF
CDR3nt: TGTGCCAGCAGTGAAAGGGACCTCCACTTT

v_gene: TRBV19
j_gene: TRBJ2-3
d_gene: -
abundance: -
CDR3aa: CASSEGADTQYF
CDR3nt: TGTGCCAGTAGTGAAGGGGCAGATACGCAGTATTTT

v_gene: TRBV20-1
j_gene: TRBJ1-5
d_gene: TRBD1
abundance: -
CDR3aa: CSAPTPGQDNQPQHF
CDR3nt: TGCAGTGCTCCTACTCCGGGACAGGACAATCAGCCCCAGCATTTT

v_gene: TRBV12-3/TRBV12-4
j_gene: TRBJ1-6
d_gene: -
abundance: once
CDR3aa: CASSFLGGDNSPLHF
CDR3nt: TGTGCCAGCAGTTTTTTAGGGGGTGATAATTCACCCCTCCACTTT

v_gene: TRBV19
j_gene: TRBJ1-6
d_gene: TRBD1
abundance: -
CDR3aa: CASSPPPGQYNSPLHF
CDR3nt: TGTGCCAGTAGTCCTCCCCCGGGACAGTATAATTCACCCCTCCACTTT

v_gene: TRBV29-1
j_gene: TRBJ1-2
d_gene: -
abundance: few
CDR3aa: CSVELVGGYGYTF
CDR3nt: TGCAGCGTTGAATTAGTCGGAGGCTATGGCTACACCTTC

v_gene: TRBV7-9
j_gene: TRBJ2-7
d_gene: -
abundance: few
CDR3aa: CASSFVGGTGYEQYF
CDR3nt: TGTGCCAGCAGCTTTGTGGGGGGCACGGGGTACGAGCAGTACTTC

v_gene: TRBV2
j_gene: TRBJ1-2
d_gene: -
abundance: many
CDR3aa: CASSEARAGGYTF
CDR3nt: TGTGCCAGCAGTGAAGCCAGGGCCGGCGGCTACACCTTC

v_gene: TRBV7-9
j_gene: TRBJ1-6
d_gene: TRBD1
abundance: few
CDR3aa: CASTSQGGNSPLHF
CDR3nt: TGTGCCAGCACCTCGCAGGGGGGGAATTCACCCCTCCACTTT

v_gene: TRBV29-1
j_gene: TRBJ2-3
d_gene: TRBD1
abundance: -
CDR3aa: CSTWGDRGGTDTQYF
CDR3nt: TGCAGCACCTGGGGGGACAGGGGGGGCACAGATACGCAGTATTTT

v_gene: TRBV10-3
j_gene: TRBJ2-3
d_gene: TRBD2
abundance: -
CDR3aa: CAISESWAGDEGDTQYF
CDR3nt: TGTGCCATCAGTGAGTCATGGGCGGGAGACGAAGGAGATACGCAGTATTTT

v_gene: TRBV7-3
j_gene: TRBJ1-1
d_gene: -
abundance: -
CDR3aa: CASSPTASTEAFF
CDR3nt: TGTGCCAGCAGCCCGACGGCGAGCACTGAAGCTTTCTTT

v_gene: TRBV5-1
j_gene: TRBJ2-2
d_gene: -
abundance: many
CDR3aa: CASSLVVNTGELFF
CDR3nt: TGCGCCAGCAGCTTGGTGGTGAACACCGGGGAGCTGTTTTTT

v_gene: TRBV7-4
j_gene: TRBJ2-1
d_gene: TRBD1
abundance: once
CDR3aa: CASRYAGTVNEQFF
CDR3nt: TGTGCCAGCAGATATGCCGGGACAGTCAATGAGCAGTTCTTC

v_gene: TRBV7-8
j_gene: TRBJ2-2
d_gene: TRBD2
abundance: -
CDR3aa: CASSRIGTSTGELCF
CDR3nt: TGTGCCAGCAGCCGGATTGGGACTAGCACCGGGGAGCTGTGTTTT

v_gene: TRBV5-1
j_gene: TRBJ2-3
d_gene: -
abundance: many
CDR3aa: CASSSFSAADNTDTQYF
CDR3nt: TGCGCCAGCAGCTCCTTCTCGGCGGCGGACAACACAGATACGCAGTATTTT

v_gene: TRBV20-1
j_gene: TRBJ1-5
d_gene: -
abundance: many
CDR3aa: CSAAETGKPQHF
CDR3nt: TGCAGTGCAGCAGAGACAGGAAAGCCCCAGCATTTT

v_gene: TRBV6-8
j_gene: TRBJ2-1
d_gene: TRBD2
abundance: many
CDR3aa: CASRRGDNEQFF
CDR3nt: TGTGCCAGCAGACGGGGGGACAATGAGCAGTTCTTC

v_gene: TRBV7-3
j_gene: TRBJ2-3
d_gene: -
abundance: once
CDR3aa: CASSLVIRDTQYF
CDR3nt: TGTGCCAGCAGCTTAGTCATTCGGGATACGCAGTATTTT

v_gene: TRBV6-1
j_gene: TRBJ1-5
d_gene: TRBD1
abundance: many
CDR3aa: CASSVGRDSSNQPQHF
CDR3nt: TGTGCCAGCAGTGTAGGTCGGGACAGTTCCAATCAGCCCCAGCATTTT

v_gene: TRBV20-1
j_gene: TRBJ2-7
d_gene: -
abundance: few
CDR3aa: CSARDRQASSYEQYF
CDR3nt: TGCAGTGCTAGAGATAGACAGGCGAGCTCCTACGAGCAGTACTTC

v_gene: TRBV6-5
j_gene: TRBJ2-7
d_gene: -
abundance: -
CDR3aa: CASRRGHGQSSYEQYF
CDR3nt: TGTGCCAGCAGAAGGGGCCACGGCCAGAGCTCCTACGAGCAGTACTTC

v_gene: TRBV6-5
j_gene: TRBJ1-1
d_gene: TRBD1
abundance: once
CDR3aa: CASSPTGTGEMWVKMGEAFF
CDR3nt: TGTGCCAGCAGTCCTACAGGGACAGGGGAGATGTGGGTGAAGATGGGTGAAGCTTTCTTT

v_gene: TRBV2
j_gene: TRBJ1-5
d_gene: -
abundance: -
CDR3aa: CASSQVAIPYQPQHF
CDR3nt: TGCGCCAGCAGCCAAGTAGCAATCCCATATCAGCCCCAGCATTTT

v_gene: TRBV20-1
j_gene: TRBJ1-2
d_gene: -
abundance: -
CDR3aa: CSAEDRREGYTF
CDR3nt: TGCAGTGCTGAAGACAGGAGAGAAGGCTACACCTTC

v_gene: TRBV20-1
j_gene: TRBJ1-2
d_gene: -
abundance: -
CDR3aa: CSGSREYGYTF
CDR3nt: TGCAGTGGGTCCAGGGAATATGGCTACACCTTC

v_gene: TRBV5-6
j_gene: TRBJ1-6
d_gene: TRBD1
abundance: many
CDR3aa: CASSLGQGRNSPLHF
CDR3nt: TGTGCCAGCAGCTTGGGACAGGGGCGTAATTCACCCCTCCACTTT

v_gene: TRBV5-8
j_gene: TRBJ1-2
d_gene: -
abundance: many
CDR3aa: CASTPRGGYTF
CDR3nt: TGTGCCAGCACTCCTCGCGGTGGCTACACCTTC

v_gene: TRBV7-2
j_gene: TRBJ2-7
d_gene: -
abundance: -
CDR3aa: CASSTDRSLYEQYF
CDR3nt: TGTGCCAGCAGCACGGACCGATCTCTCTACGAGCAGTACTTC

v_gene: TRBV19
j_gene: TRBJ1-2
d_gene: -
abundance: -
CDR3aa: CASNDVDGDYGYTF
CDR3nt: TGTGCCAGTAATGACGTGGACGGGGACTATGGCTACACCTTC

v_gene: TRBV10-2
j_gene: TRBJ1-1
d_gene: -
abundance: -
CDR3aa: CASRDTGFREAFF
CDR3nt: TGCGCCAGCAGGGACACAGGGTTTAGGGAAGCTTTCTTT

v_gene: TRBV29-1
j_gene: TRBJ2-5
d_gene: TRBD2
abundance: -
CDR3aa: CSVVGGLRETQYF
CDR3nt: TGCAGCGTTGTTGGGGGACTACGCGAGACCCAGTACTTC

v_gene: TRBV7-2
j_gene: TRBJ1-1
d_gene: -
abundance: -
CDR3aa: CASSPGLSQVGGYTEAFF
CDR3nt: TGTGCCAGCAGCCCCGGTCTTTCCCAGGTGGGGGGCTACACTGAAGCTTTCTTT

v_gene: TRBV5-4
j_gene: TRBJ2-7
d_gene: -
abundance: -
CDR3aa: CASSLAAGFSYEQYF
CDR3nt: TGTGCCAGCAGCTTGGCCGCAGGGTTCTCCTACGAGCAGTACTTC

v_gene: TRBV7-9
j_gene: TRBJ1-1
d_gene: -
abundance: -
CDR3aa: CASSLEGPGRIAFF
CDR3nt: TGTGCCAGCAGCTTAGAGGGTCCAGGGAGGATAGCTTTCTTT

v_gene: TRBV20-1
j_gene: TRBJ1-2
d_gene: TRBD1
abundance: few
CDR3aa: CSAQILTGNYGYTF
CDR3nt: TGCAGTGCTCAGATCCTGACAGGGAATTATGGCTACACCTTC

v_gene: TRBV6-2/TRBV6-3
j_gene: TRBJ1-1
d_gene: -
abundance: many
CDR3aa: CASNQGNTEAFF
CDR3nt: TGTGCCAGCAACCAGGGGAACACTGAAGCTTTCTTT

v_gene: TRBV7-9
j_gene: TRBJ1-1
d_gene: -
abundance: -
CDR3aa: CASSLGAAGQHEQFF
CDR3nt: TGTGCCAGCAGCTTAGGGGCAGCGGGCCAGCATGAGCAGTTCTTT

v_gene: TRBV6-4
j_gene: TRBJ2-5
d_gene: -
abundance: few
CDR3aa: CATSDRGDGGTQYF
CDR3nt: TGTGCCACCTCGGACCGAGGGGACGGGGGGACCCAGTACTTC

v_gene: TRBV2
j_gene: TRBJ1-5
d_gene: -
abundance: once
CDR3aa: CASRTEGNQPQHF
CDR3nt: TGTGCCAGCAGAACAGAGGGCAATCAGCCCCAGCATTTT

v_gene: TRBV11-2
j_gene: TRBJ1-6
d_gene: -
abundance: few
CDR3aa: CASSVPRASPLHF
CDR3nt: TGTGCCAGCAGCGTACCCAGGGCGTCACCCCTCCACTTT

v_gene: TRBV24-1
j_gene: TRBJ2-3
d_gene: -
abundance: once
CDR3aa: CATSDPGTLTDTQYF
CDR3nt: TGTGCCACCAGTGACCCTGGGACTCTTACAGATACGCAGTATTTT

v_gene: TRBV7-9
j_gene: TRBJ2-7
d_gene: -
abundance: -
CDR3aa: CASSLGPGQYF
CDR3nt: TGTGCCAGCAGCTTGGGTCCGGGGCAGTACTTC

v_gene: TRBV20-1
j_gene: TRBJ2-1
d_gene: TRBD2
abundance: -
CDR3aa: CSARDSWRGTSSYNEQFF
CDR3nt: TGCAGTGCTAGAGATTCGTGGCGGGGGACTAGCTCCTACAATGAGCAGTTCTTC

v_gene: TRBV5-8
j_gene: TRBJ1-2
d_gene: -
abundance: -
CDR3aa: CASTPDGGYTF
CDR3nt: TGTGCCAGCACCCCGGATGGTGGCTACACCTTC

v_gene: TRBV5-8
j_gene: TRBJ2-5
d_gene: -
abundance: many
CDR3aa: CASSLELLETQYF
CDR3nt: TGTGCCAGCAGCTTGGAACTGTTGGAGACCCAGTACTTC

v_gene: TRBV7-8
j_gene: TRBJ1-1
d_gene: -
abundance: many
CDR3aa: CASSADGGEAFF
CDR3nt: TGTGCCAGCAGCGCCGACGGCGGTGAAGCTTTCTTT

v_gene: TRBV20-1
j_gene: TRBJ1-5
d_gene: TRBD1
abundance: -
CDR3aa: CSAWTGFNQPQHF
CDR3nt: TGCAGTGCTTGGACAGGATTCAATCAGCCCCAGCATTTT

v_gene: TRBV5-1
j_gene: TRBJ2-7
d_gene: -
abundance: -
CDR3aa: CASSPGVRSYEQYF
CDR3nt: TGCGCCAGCAGCCCAGGGGTTAGGTCCTACGAGCAGTACTTC

v_gene: TRBV10-1
j_gene: TRBJ2-5
d_gene: -
abundance: -
CDR3aa: CASSATGAQGETQYF
CDR3nt: TGCGCCAGCAGTGCTACGGGGGCGCAGGGGGAGACCCAGTACTTC

v_gene: TRBV30
j_gene: TRBJ2-3
d_gene: TRBD2
abundance: many
CDR3aa: CAWIRRGEVTDTQYF
CDR3nt: TGTGCCTGGATCAGGCGGGGGGAAGTCACAGATACGCAGTATTTT

v_gene: TRBV24-1
j_gene: TRBJ2-7
d_gene: TRBD1
abundance: many
CDR3aa: CATSDPTGTGDEQYF
CDR3nt: TGTGCCACCAGTGACCCCACCGGGACAGGGGACGAGCAGTACTTC

v_gene: TRBV5-1
j_gene: TRBJ2-3
d_gene: TRBD1
abundance: -
CDR3aa: CASLRDRGPDTQYF
CDR3nt: TGCGCCAGCTTAAGGGACAGGGGTCCAGATACGCAGTATTTT

v_gene: TRBV20-1
j_gene: TRBJ2-6
d_gene: -
abundance: -
CDR3aa: CSASPGANVLTF
CDR3nt: TGCAGTGCCTCCCCTGGGGCCAACGTCCTGACTTTC

v_gene: TRBV20-1
j_gene: TRBJ2-5
d_gene: TRBD2
abundance: -
CDR3aa: CSASPSRGVAGAETQYF
CDR3nt: TGCAGTGCTAGTCCCAGCCGGGGGGTAGCGGGGGCGGAGACCCAGTACTTC

v_gene: TRBV19
j_gene: TRBJ1-1
d_gene: TRBD1
abundance: many
CDR3aa: CASSSDRGQLAFF
CDR3nt: TGTGCCAGTAGTAGCGACAGGGGGCAGTTGGCTTTCTTT